This passage covers 22 T cell receptor beta chains from one sample sequenced in a study of cytotoxic CD8 clonotypes in ibrutinib-treated CLL. The repertoire was sequenced with immunoSEQ multiplex PCR; TCRdb's copy has only in-frame clones and lacks some. The top ten hold 10% to 12% of the sample, which has 130,000 to 150,000 clones, around 93% seen once. Specimen: PBMCs, collected after 12 months of ibrutinib treatment. The origin of the receptors is a human donor with chronic lymphocytic leukemia.

The V call is TRBV2, the J call TRBJ1-5; D gene uncertain. Per the germline V gene, CDR1 is SNHLY and CDR2 is FYNNEI. The CDR3 contains 14 residues. The V end was cut by 4 bases, the J end by 2 bases, with 9 bases between. For the CDR3, the DNA is TGTGCCAGCAGTGGCAGTGCAGGCAATCAGCCCCAGCATTTT. Translation: CASSGSAGNQPQHF.

The chain is built from TRBV30 and TRBJ2-7; possible D gene TRBD1, 6 bases. Germline CDR1 GTSNPN, CDR2 SVGIG (reference sequence). V lost 5 bases to trimming and J lost 4 bases, with 18 bases between them. CDR3 length equals 14 residues. The CDR3 bases are TGTGCCTGGTCCTTGGGTAGGGGGATGTACGAGCAGTACTTC. This translates into CAWSLGRGMYEQYF.

The genes are TRBV2 and TRBJ1-1; 11 nucleotides line up with TRBD1. Germline V gene lookup returns CDR1 SNHLY and CDR2 FYNNEI. This CDR3 is 15 amino acids long. The V segment lost 7 bases and the J segment 4 bases; nucleotides outside the gene matches: 8. The CDR3 is CASTVDRGRSTEAFF. CDR3 bases: TGTGCCAGCACTGTGGACAGGGGGCGAAGCACTGAAGCTTTCTTT.

V and J are TRBV5-6 and TRBJ1-1; 9 nucleotides line up with TRBD1. The J segment lost 5 bases and the V segment lost 4 bases, leaving 9 bases of the junction unmatched. The germline gives CDR1 SGHDT, CDR2 YYEEEE. This CDR3 contains 15 residues. The CDR3 nucleotides are TGTGCCAGCAGCGCAGATGGGACAGGGCATACTGAAGCTTTCTTT. Translation: CASSADGTGHTEAFF.

The V call is TRBV11-3, the J call TRBJ2-5, with D possibly being TRBD2 (6 bases). This CDR3 is 14 amino acids long. Germline CDR1 and CDR2: SGHNT and YENEEA. V was shortened by 5 bases and J by 2 bases, with 12 bases between the two germline ends. The CDR3 coding sequence is TGTGCCAGCAGCCCGAGGGACTCGCAAGAGACCCAGTACTTC. It codes for CASSPRDSQETQYF.

The rearrangement uses TRBV6-5 and TRBJ2-7; a weak D match, TRBD2 (6 bases). The V end was cut by 2 bases, the J end by 4 bases, with 9 bases between. Germline V gene sequence: CDR1 MNHEY, CDR2 SVGAGI. The CDR3 totals 13 residues. This CDR3 reads CASSYLGGYEQYF. The CDR3 DNA reads TGTGCCAGCAGTTACCTCGGGGGTTACGAGCAGTACTTC.

This chain connects TRBV27 to TRBJ2-2; no definite D call. In germline, CDR1 is MNHEY, CDR2 SMNVEV (reference sequence). The V end was cut by 8 bases, the J end by 2 bases, with 15 bases between. The CDR3 consists of 15 residues. This CDR3 reads CASHPRALNTGELFF. CDR3 in DNA: TGTGCCAGCCACCCCCGCGCGTTAAACACCGGGGAGCTGTTTTTT.

The rearrangement joins TRBV7-9 to TRBJ1-2, with a tentative D call TRBD1 (6 bases). The V gene lost 2 bases and the J gene lost 4 bases, with 17 bases spanning the gap. The CDR3 spans 16 residues. CDR1 SEHNR and CDR2 FQNEAQ come from the germline V gene (reference sequence). The CDR3 spells CASSLSQGGGPYGYTF. In nucleotides, the CDR3 is TGTGCCAGCAGCTTAAGCCAAGGCGGGGGCCCCTATGGCTACACCTTC.

This clone came up once. V and J are TRBV6-1 and TRBJ2-5; no reliable D call. Germline-derived CDR1 and CDR2 are MNHNS and SASEGT. Trimming stripped 7 bases from V and 0 bases from J, with 9 bases between. The length of the CDR3 is 13 residues. Here the CDR3 DNA reads TGTGCCAGCATGCATGACTACCAAGAGACCCAGTACTTC. Translating it yields CASMHDYQETQYF.

The chain is built from TRBV6-5 and TRBJ2-5; 7 nucleotides match TRBD1. CDR3 length: 15 residues. Per the germline V gene, CDR1 is MNHEY and CDR2 is SVGAGI. V was pared by 0 bases and J by 3 bases, with 4 bases of the junction left unmatched. The CDR3 reads CASSYSGQRKETQYF. DNA of the CDR3: TGTGCCAGCAGTTACTCGGGACAGCGAAAAGAGACCCAGTACTTC.

The genes are TRBV7-3 and TRBJ2-7; 10 nucleotides line up with TRBD1. The length of the CDR3 is 15 residues. V shed 4 bases and J 4 bases; nucleotides not matched to a gene: 7. Per the germline V gene, CDR1 is SGHTA and CDR2 is FQGTGA. The CDR3, as DNA: TGTGCCAGCAGCTCCCGGACAGGGGGTGGATACGAGCAGTACTTC. It specifies CASSSRTGGGYEQYF.

V is TRBV7-2 and J is TRBJ1-5; D possibly corresponds to TRBD1 (6 bases). The CDR3 has 13 residues. Germline V gives CDR1 SGHTA, CDR2 FQGNSA. V dropped 5 bases and J dropped 5 bases, with 10 bases sitting between them. For the CDR3, the DNA is TGTGCCAGCAGCGCATACAGGGATCAGCCCCAGCATTTT. Translated, it gives CASSAYRDQPQHF.

The chain employs TRBV11-2 and TRBJ1-1; D gene ambiguous. V lost 1 base and J lost 6, with 9 bases in between. CDR1 is SGHAT, CDR2 FQNNGV, per germline. The CDR3 is 13 residues long. The CDR3 nucleotides are TGTGCCAGCAGCTTAGCTTCCGGGGCTGAAGCTTTCTTT. This sequence encodes CASSLASGAEAFF.

This clone was counted a few times. V usage is TRBV15 and J usage is TRBJ2-2; possibly TRBD2 for D (6 bases). This CDR3 is built from 17 residues. CDR1 is LNHNV and CDR2 is YYDKDF in the germline V gene (reference sequence). Trimming removed 0 bases at V and 0 bases at J, with 11 bases between. CDR3 loop: CATSRDAGRANTGELFF. The CDR3 bases are TGTGCCACCAGCAGAGATGCGGGACGTGCGAACACCGGGGAGCTGTTTTTT.

The J gene is TRBJ1-1, the V gene TRBV18, with D perhaps matching TRBD1 (5 bases). From germline, CDR1 is KGHSH and CDR2 LQKENI. The CDR3 has 15 amino acids. V was pared by 5 bases and J by 3 bases, with 16 bases between. CDR3 nucleotide sequence: TGTGCCAGCTCATTCCTCCAAAGGGGTGACACTGAAGCTTTCTTT. The encoded protein is CASSFLQRGDTEAFF.

This sequence joins TRBV18 and TRBJ1-1; D is ambiguous. Germline CDR1 and CDR2: KGHSH and LQKENI. Trimming left V 3 bases short and J 11 bases short, with 13 bases between. The CDR3 is 12 amino acids. The CDR3 sequence is CASSPSDSLAFF. CDR3 sequence (DNA): TGTGCCAGCTCACCGAGCGATTCTCTGGCTTTCTTT. The entire variable domain, with the rest obtained from reference TRBV18 and TRBJ1-1, is as follows: NAGVMQNPRHLVRRRGQEARLRCSPMKGHSHVYWYRQLPEEGLKFMVYLQKENIIDESGMPKERFSAEFPKEGPSILRIQQVVRGDSAAYFCASSPSDSLAFFGQGTRLTVV.

V and J are TRBV7-3 and TRBJ2-7; D gene uncertain. Germline CDR1 and CDR2: SGHTA and FQGTGA. The CDR3 consists of 13 residues. Trimming shortened V by 3 bases and J by 7 bases, and 13 bases separated the two germline ends. CDR3 amino acids: CASSFGPRLEQYF. The CDR3 nucleotides read TGTGCCAGCAGCTTTGGGCCAAGACTTGAGCAGTACTTC.

The V call is TRBV28, the J call TRBJ1-1; D is unclear. Germline lookup yields CDR1 MDHEN and CDR2 SYDVKM. This CDR3 has 14 amino acids. V lost 7 bases, J lost 2 bases, and 14 bases lay in between. CDR3 sequence (DNA): TGTGCCAGCAACCCTCTCAAGAGAAACACTGAAGCTTTCTTT. Protein: CASNPLKRNTEAFF.

The genes are TRBV29-1 and TRBJ2-1, with unresolved D. This CDR3 region has 15 residues. CDR1 and CDR2 (germline): SQVTM, ANQGSEA. V was trimmed by 4 bases and J by 0 bases, leaving 13 bases between them. This chain's CDR3 is CSVATIRSSYNEQFF. As DNA, the CDR3 is TGCAGCGTTGCCACTATCCGGAGCTCCTACAATGAGCAGTTCTTC.

The V call is TRBV12-5, the J call TRBJ2-3, with D possibly being TRBD1 (6 bases). Germline V lookup: CDR1 LGHNT, CDR2 FRNRAP. V was trimmed by 9 bases and J by 3 bases, leaving 10 bases between them. The CDR3 is 12 amino acids. As DNA, the CDR3 is TGTGCTAGGGAAGACAGGACAGATACGCAGTATTTT. Translating gives CAREDRTDTQYF.

The V and J genes are TRBV20-1 and TRBJ2-3; D not certain. Germline CDR1 and CDR2: DFQATT and SNEGSKA (reference sequence). V lost 7 bases to trimming and J lost 0 bases, with 5 bases between them. CDR3 size: 11 residues. The CDR3 sequence is CSDGSTDTQYF. Written as DNA, the CDR3 is TGCAGTGACGGCAGCACAGATACGCAGTATTTT.

The V call is TRBV15, the J call TRBJ1-4, with no clear D. Trimming left V 3 bases short and J 3 bases short, with 5 bases between. The length of the CDR3 is 13 residues. The germline CDR1 and CDR2 sequences are LNHNV and YYDKDF (reference sequence). The CDR3 region is CATSSGANEKLFF. DNA of the CDR3: TGTGCCACCAGCAGCGGGGCTAATGAAAAACTGTTTTTT.